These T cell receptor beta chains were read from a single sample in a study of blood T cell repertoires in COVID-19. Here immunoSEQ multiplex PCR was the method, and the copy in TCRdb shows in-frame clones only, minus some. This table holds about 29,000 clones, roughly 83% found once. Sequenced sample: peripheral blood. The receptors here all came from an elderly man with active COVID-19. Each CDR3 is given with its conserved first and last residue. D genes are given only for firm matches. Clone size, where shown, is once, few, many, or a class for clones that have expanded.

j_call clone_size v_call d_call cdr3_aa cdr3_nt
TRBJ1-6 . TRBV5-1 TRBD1 CASSTDRGNSPLHF TGCGCCAGCAGCACCGACAGGGGCAATTCACCCCTCCACTTT
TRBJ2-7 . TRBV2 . CASSVSGDNSYEQYF TGTGCCAGCAGCGTGTCGGGGGATAACTCCTACGAGCAGTACTTC
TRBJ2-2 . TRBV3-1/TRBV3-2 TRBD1 CASSQGDRGLRTGELFF TGTGCCAGCAGCCAGGGGGACAGGGGGCTTCGCACCGGGGAGCTGTTTTTT
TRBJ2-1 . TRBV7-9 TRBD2 CASTSESARGYNEQFF TGTGCCAGCACTTCAGAATCCGCGCGGGGGTACAATGAGCAGTTCTTC
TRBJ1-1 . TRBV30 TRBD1 CAWSGGGVRFRTEAFF TGTGCCTGGAGTGGAGGGGGCGTTCGGTTCAGGACTGAAGCTTTCTTT
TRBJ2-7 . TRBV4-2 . CASSRRTDSYEQYF TGTGCCAGCAGCCGGCGGACAGACTCCTACGAGCAGTACTTC
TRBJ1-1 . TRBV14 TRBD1 CASSQGIIQGDTEAFF TGTGCCAGCAGCCAAGGTATCATTCAGGGGGACACTGAAGCTTTCTTT
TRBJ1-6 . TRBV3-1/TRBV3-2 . CASSQDRGGSSPLHF TGTGCCAGCAGCCAAGACAGGGGTGGAAGTTCACCCCTCCACTTT
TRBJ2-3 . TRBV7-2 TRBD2 CASSTRGSGADTYTQYF TGTGCCAGCAGCACAAGGGGTAGCGGGGCCGACACTTATACGCAGTATTTT
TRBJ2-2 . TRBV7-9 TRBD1 CASSHDRDTGELFF TGTGCCAGCAGCCATGACAGGGACACCGGGGAGCTGTTTTTT
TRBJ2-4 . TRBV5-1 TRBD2 CASSLEASGGDIAKNIQYF TGCGCCAGCAGCTTGGAGGCTAGCGGGGGTGACATAGCCAAAAACATTCAGTACTTC
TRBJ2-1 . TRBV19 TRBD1 CASSGQGLGEQFF TGTGCCAGTAGCGGACAGGGGCTGGGGGAGCAGTTCTTC
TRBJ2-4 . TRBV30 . CAWSRSATQNIQYF TGTGCCTGGAGTAGGTCGGCGACACAAAACATTCAGTACTTC
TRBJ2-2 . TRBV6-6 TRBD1 CATLLDRGTGELFF TGTGCCACCCTTTTGGACAGGGGGACCGGGGAGCTGTTTTTT
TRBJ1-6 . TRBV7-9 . CASSPGSGYSPLHF TGTGCCAGCAGCCCTGGGTCCGGGTATTCACCCCTCCACTTT
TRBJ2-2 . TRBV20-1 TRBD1 CSASGTGNTGELFF TGCAGTGCTAGTGGGACAGGGAACACCGGGGAGCTGTTTTTT
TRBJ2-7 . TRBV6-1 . CASSESWTVSYEQYF TGTGCCAGCAGTGAAAGCTGGACAGTTTCCTACGAGCAGTACTTC
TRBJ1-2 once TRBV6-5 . CASTRAGGYTF TGTGCCAGCACAAGAGCGGGGGGCTACACCTTC
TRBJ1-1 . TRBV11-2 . CASSHRNTEAFF TGTGCCAGCAGCCACAGGAACACTGAAGCTTTCTTT
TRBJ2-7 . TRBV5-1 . CASSPRGGPEQYF TGCGCCAGCAGCCCTAGGGGGGGTCCGGAGCAGTACTTC
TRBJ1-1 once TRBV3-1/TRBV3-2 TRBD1 CASSLGQGNTEAFF TGTGCCAGCAGCTTGGGACAGGGGAACACTGAAGCTTTCTTT
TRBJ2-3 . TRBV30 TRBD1 CAWSRGQPVADTQYF TGTGCCTGGAGTCGGGGACAGCCAGTCGCAGATACGCAGTATTTT
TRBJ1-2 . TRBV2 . CASSGGQNYGYTF TGTGCCAGCAGTGGGGGACAAAACTATGGCTACACCTTC
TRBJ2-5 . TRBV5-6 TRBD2 CASSFRDYQETQYF TGTGCCAGCAGCTTCCGGGACTATCAAGAGACCCAGTACTTC
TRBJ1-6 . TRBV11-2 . CASSSRLDYNSPLHF TGTGCCAGCAGCTCTCGACTGGACTATAATTCACCCCTCCACTTT
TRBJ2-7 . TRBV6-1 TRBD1 CASSEPGQIAYEQYF TGTGCCAGCAGTGAACCGGGACAGATAGCCTACGAGCAGTACTTC
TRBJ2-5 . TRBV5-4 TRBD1 CASSFGQGQETQYF TGTGCCAGCAGCTTCGGACAGGGGCAAGAGACCCAGTACTTC
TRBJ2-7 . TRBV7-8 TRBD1 CASSPPRTGGHEQYF TGTGCCAGCAGCCCACCAAGGACAGGGGGCCACGAGCAGTACTTC
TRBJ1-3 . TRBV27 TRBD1 CASSLSFRTGFGGNTIYF TGTGCCAGCAGTTTATCGTTCCGGACAGGGTTTGGAGGAAACACCATATATTTT
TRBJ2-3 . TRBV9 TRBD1 CASSLGTAWGDTQYF TGTGCCAGCAGCTTAGGGACAGCGTGGGGAGATACGCAGTATTTT
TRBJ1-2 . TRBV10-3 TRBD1 CAITQDRGNYGYTF TGTGCCATCACACAGGACAGGGGAAACTATGGCTACACCTTC